Sequencing of this T cell receptor beta chain was carried out in a study of blood T cell repertoires in COVID-19. On the study more broadly: Both acute and convalescent COVID-19 samples were obtained from the United States, Italy and Spain. T cells, B-cell-depleted T cells, or PBMCs supplied cDNA or gDNA.

Germline loops: CDR1 MNHEY, CDR2 SMNVEV (reference sequence). The CDR3 is 14 residues long. V dropped 6 bases and J dropped 3; count of bases not matched to a gene: 6. Clones were sequenced by immunoSEQ multiplex PCR, and TCRdb holds only the in-frame ones, with some missing. The sample carries some 20,000 clones, 85% to 90% recorded once. The J gene is TRBJ1-1, the V gene TRBV27, with TRBD1 matching over 8 bases. Sequencing was performed on peripheral blood. This sequence was found in a human donor in a cohort sampled during active COVID-19. The CDR3: CASRIYRGDTEAFF. Written as DNA, the CDR3 is TGTGCCAGCAGGATTTACAGGGGGGACACTGAAGCTTTCTTT.